A single sample gave rise to the 10 T cell receptor beta chains below, sequenced in a study of cytomegalovirus exposure and HLA in healthy donors. Primers included in the PCR were 60 Vbeta and 13 Jbeta primers. Profiling relied on immunoSEQ multiplex PCR, and the TCRdb table lists in-frame clones only, not all of them. The sample lists roughly 150,000 clones; around 84% were seen once. Sequenced: PBMCs. The receptor source for this set is a boy between 2 and 10 years old in good health and CMV-seronegative.

The rearrangement joins TRBV13 to TRBJ1-2; 10 nucleotides line up with TRBD1. CDR3 length: 15 residues. The V and J ends lost 5 bases and 2 bases, in that order; junction bases with no gene match: 5. CDR1 and CDR2 from the germline V gene are PRHDT and FYEKMQ (reference sequence). In nucleotides, the CDR3 is TGTGCCAGCAGCCGCAGACAGGGGGCCAACTATGGCTACACCTTC. Translated, it gives CASSRRQGANYGYTF.

V usage is TRBV5-1 and J usage is TRBJ2-2; D is unclear. This CDR3 spans 15 amino acids. Germline V gives CDR1 SGHRS, CDR2 YFSETQ. Trimming took off 5 bases at V and 2 bases at J, with 13 bases between the two ends. The CDR3 is CASRLDAANTGELFF. CDR3 nucleotide sequence: TGCGCCAGCAGGTTAGACGCGGCTAACACCGGGGAGCTGTTTTTT. The whole variable domain, filled in from reference TRBV5-1 and TRBJ2-2, reads KAGVTQTPRYLIKTRGQQVTLSCSPISGHRSVSWYQQTPGQGLQFLFEYFSETQRNKGNFPGRFSGRQFSNSRSEMNVSTLELGDSALYLCASRLDAANTGELFFGEGSRLTVL.

The chain employs TRBV5-6 and TRBJ2-7, with 10 bases that match TRBD2. CDR1 SGHDT and CDR2 YYEEEE come from the germline V gene. V shed 5 bases, J shed 0 bases, and the junction held 11 bases outside the gene matches. The CDR3 covers 17 residues. In nucleotides, the CDR3 is TGTGCCAGCAGTTTTACTAGCGGGGATCTCTACTCCTACGAGCAGTACTTC. Amino acids: CASSFTSGDLYSYEQYF.

The chain combines TRBV5-1 with TRBJ2-2; 7 bases map to TRBD1. Germline-derived CDR1 and CDR2 are SGHRS and YFSETQ. The J segment lost 7 bases and the V segment lost 5 bases, leaving 5 bases of the junction unmatched. This CDR3 is 13 amino acids long. As DNA, the CDR3 is TGCGCCAGCAGACCACAGGGGAGCGGGGAGCTGTTTTTT. Encoded protein: CASRPQGSGELFF. Filled out from reference TRBV5-1 and TRBJ2-2, the complete variable domain reads KAGVTQTPRYLIKTRGQQVTLSCSPISGHRSVSWYQQTPGQGLQFLFEYFSETQRNKGNFPGRFSGRQFSNSRSEMNVSTLELGDSALYLCASRPQGSGELFFGEGSRLTVL.

The chain is built from TRBV5-1 and TRBJ2-7; D is uncertain. The germline gives CDR1 SGHRS, CDR2 YFSETQ. With 2 bases removed from V and 0 bases from J, the gap between germline ends came to 9 bases. The CDR3 contains 14 residues. The CDR3 here is CASSFSVSSYEQYF. The CDR3 DNA sequence: TGCGCCAGCAGCTTCTCGGTTAGCTCCTACGAGCAGTACTTC.

The V gene is TRBV20-1, the J gene TRBJ2-3; D is undetermined. The CDR3 runs 11 residues. Trimming pared 6 bases from V and 4 bases from J, leaving 8 bases between. In germline, CDR1 is DFQATT, CDR2 SNEGSKA (reference sequence). The chain's CDR3 is CSASLADTQYF. As DNA, the CDR3 is TGCAGTGCGAGCCTAGCAGATACGCAGTATTTT.

This sequence joins TRBV2 and TRBJ2-7, with D tentatively TRBD2 (5 bases). Germline-derived CDR1 and CDR2 are SNHLY and FYNNEI. Trimming left V 1 base short and J 5 bases short, with 12 bases between. This CDR3 is 14 amino acids long. Written as DNA, the CDR3 is TGTGCCAGCAGTGAAGTCCCGCGGGCCCACGAGCAGTACTTC. It is translated as CASSEVPRAHEQYF.

The chain couples TRBV27 to TRBJ2-3; a weak D match, TRBD1 (6 bases). The CDR3 is 12 residues long. Trimming left V 2 bases short and J 9 bases short, with 9 bases between. Per germline, CDR1 MNHEY and CDR2 SMNVEV (reference sequence). The CDR3 sequence: CASSLTGQTQYF. The CDR3, as DNA: TGTGCCAGCAGTTTAACAGGGCAGACGCAGTATTTT.

The chain employs TRBV18 and TRBJ2-1, with 13 bases matching TRBD2. This CDR3 has 16 amino acids. V trimming: 6 bases; J trimming: 4 bases; junction bases outside the gene matches: 6. Germline V gene sequence: CDR1 KGHSH, CDR2 LQKENI. The CDR3 spells CASSQPLAGGYNEQFF. CDR3 nucleotide sequence: TGTGCCAGCTCCCAACCACTAGCGGGAGGGTACAATGAGCAGTTCTTC. The whole variable domain, filled in from reference TRBV18 and TRBJ2-1, reads NAGVMQNPRHLVRRRGQEARLRCSPMKGHSHVYWYRQLPEEGLKFMVYLQKENIIDESGMPKERFSAEFPKEGPSILRIQQVVRGDSAAYFCASSQPLAGGYNEQFFGPGTRLTVL.

This clone showed up just a few times. V and J are TRBV6-5 and TRBJ1-2; D is possibly TRBD1 (6 bases). Trimming left V 2 bases short and J 6 bases short, with 7 bases between. This CDR3 is built from 12 residues. Germline V CDR1 and CDR2: MNHEY, SVGAGI. CDR3 DNA sequence: TGTGCCAGCAGTTACAACAGGGATGGCTACACCTTC. This encodes CASSYNRDGYTF.